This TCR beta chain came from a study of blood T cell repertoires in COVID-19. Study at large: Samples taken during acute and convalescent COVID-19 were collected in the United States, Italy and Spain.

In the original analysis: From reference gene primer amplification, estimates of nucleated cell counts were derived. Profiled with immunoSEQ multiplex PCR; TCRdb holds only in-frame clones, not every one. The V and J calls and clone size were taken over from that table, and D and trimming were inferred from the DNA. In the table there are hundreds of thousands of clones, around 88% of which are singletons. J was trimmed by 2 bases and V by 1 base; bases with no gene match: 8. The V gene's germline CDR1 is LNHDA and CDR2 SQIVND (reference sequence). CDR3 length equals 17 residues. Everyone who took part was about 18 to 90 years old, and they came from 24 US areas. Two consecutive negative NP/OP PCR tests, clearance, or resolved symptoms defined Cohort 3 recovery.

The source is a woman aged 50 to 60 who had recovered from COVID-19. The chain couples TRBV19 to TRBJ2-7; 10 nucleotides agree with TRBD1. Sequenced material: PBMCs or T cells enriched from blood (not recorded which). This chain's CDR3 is CASSIGKGQGSPYEQYF. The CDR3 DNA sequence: TGTGCCAGTAGTATAGGTAAGGGACAGGGGAGCCCCTACGAGCAGTACTTC. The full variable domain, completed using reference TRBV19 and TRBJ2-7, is DGGITQSPKYLFRKEGQNVTLSCEQNLNHDAMYWYRQDPGQGLRLIYYSQIVNDFQKGDIAEGYSVSREKKESFPLTVTSAQKNPTAFYLCASSIGKGQGSPYEQYFGPGTRLTVT.